The source of this TCR beta chain is a study of sequential checkpoint blockade in melanoma. Treatment: randomized to nivolumab then ipilimumab (arm A) or the reverse (arm B). This CDR3 is 15 amino acids long. V gave up 6 bases and J gave up 4 bases; unmatched junction bases: 6. Germline V CDR1 and CDR2: MNHEY, SVGAGI. Only in-frame clones appear in the TCRdb table, and some are missing; sequencing was by immunoSEQ multiplex PCR. Of about 22,000 clones in the sample, 75% to 90% were seen once. The specimen comprised CD8+ T cells sorted from blood (inferred from file names), sampled from a patient given nivolumab and ipilimumab in sequence. The chain couples TRBV6-5 to TRBJ2-3; TRBD2 matches 11 bases. The clonotype was recovered from a human donor with melanoma. CDR3 nucleotide sequence: TGTGCCAGCAGCCGCCTAGCGGGAGGATCAGATACGCAGTATTTT. It specifies CASSRLAGGSDTQYF.